These 12 T cell receptor beta chains originate from one sample sequenced in a study of T cells after yellow fever vaccination. Each CDR3 protein is one row after TCRdb ran MiXCR on the 5' RACE reads. In the table there are 500,000 to 650,000 distinct CDR3 sequences, around 12% of which are singletons. The sample here was PBMCs, taken on the day of the yellow fever booster vaccination. All receptors come from a man younger than 40 who received the YFV17D yellow fever vaccine.

This clonotype was observed a handful of times. This rearrangement joins TRBV24-1 to TRBJ2-2; 11 positions match TRBD2. Germline-derived CDR1 and CDR2 are KGHDR and SFDVKD. V dropped 3 bases and J dropped 7; count of bases not matched to a gene: 12. This CDR3 region has 18 residues. For the CDR3, the DNA is TGTGCCACCAGTGATACAACTAGCGGGAGACTTGTGGGCGGGGAGCTGTTTTTT. It is translated as CATSDTTSGRLVGGELFF.

There are a few counts of this clonotype. The chain has TRBV29-1 and TRBJ1-1; no clear D. The germline CDR1 and CDR2 sequences are SQVTM and ANQGSEA. The CDR3 runs 13 residues. V was shortened by 4 bases and J by 1 base, with 10 bases between the two germline ends. The DNA of the CDR3 is TGCAGCGTTGTAGGCCAGGCGAACACTGAAGCTTTCTTT. This gives the protein CSVVGQANTEAFF.

Only a few counts were recorded for this clonotype. CDR3 nucleotide sequence: TGTGCCAGCAGCTTGGACTACCGAACCATCTATGGCTACACCTTC. Translation gives CASSLDYRTIYGYTF. The V gene is TRBV7-2, the J gene TRBJ1-2; D is uncertain. Germline values: CDR1 SGHTA, CDR2 FQGNSA. CDR3 length equals 15 residues. The ends were cut back, 3 bases at V and 4 bases at J, with 15 bases in the middle.

CDR3 bases: TGTGCCATCAGACGAGCGGGGAGCTCCTACGAGCAGTACTTC. Translation: CAIRRAGSSYEQYF. J is TRBJ2-7 and V is TRBV10-3; TRBD2 matches at 7 bases. Germline values: CDR1 ENHRY, CDR2 SYGVKD. The trim removed 6 bases at V and 0 bases at J, leaving 5 bases unmatched. This CDR3 has 14 amino acids.

This clonotype has only a few counts. The rearrangement joins TRBV24-1 to TRBJ1-2; tentative D call: TRBD1 (5 bases). Germline values: CDR1 KGHDR, CDR2 SFDVKD. The CDR3 runs to 16 residues. V was clipped by 3 bases and J by 6 bases, with 19 bases between them. This chain's CDR3 is CATSDPGTDFSNGYTF. CDR3 sequence (DNA): TGTGCCACCAGTGATCCCGGGACGGACTTTAGCAATGGCTACACCTTC.

J is TRBJ1-6 and V is TRBV7-9; no reliable D call. Germline lookup yields CDR1 SEHNR and CDR2 FQNEAQ (reference sequence). The CDR3 length is 13 residues. The ends were cut back, 5 bases at V and 4 bases at J, with 6 bases in the middle. CDR3: CASSKAYNSPLHF. Here the CDR3 DNA reads TGTGCCAGCAGCAAAGCGTATAATTCACCCCTCCACTTT.

This clonotype was observed a few times. The chain joins TRBV30 to TRBJ2-5; D is possibly TRBD2 (7 bases). Germline CDR1 GTSNPN, CDR2 SVGIG (reference sequence). Trimming removed 2 bases from V and 3 bases from J, with 16 bases in between. This CDR3 has 15 amino acids. The CDR3 coding sequence is TGTGCCTGGAGTTCCCTTAGGGGGAGGGAAGAGACCCAGTACTTC. This translates into CAWSSLRGREETQYF.

This clonotype was observed a handful of times. V and J are TRBV14 and TRBJ2-1, with 8 bases aligning to TRBD2. The CDR3 is 13 residues long. The trim removed 6 bases at V and 7 bases at J, leaving 5 bases unmatched. CDR1 is SGHDN and CDR2 is FVKESK in the germline V gene. The CDR3 DNA reads as TGTGCCAGCAGTCCCGGGACTAGGAATGAGCAGTTCTTC. Translating it yields CASSPGTRNEQFF.

The V call is TRBV18, the J call TRBJ2-3; weak D call: TRBD2 (6 bases). This CDR3 has 14 residues. The V and J ends lost 6 bases and 4 bases respectively, with 14 bases between them. From germline, CDR1 is KGHSH and CDR2 LQKENI. The CDR3 DNA is TGTGCCAGCTCTCGGGACTCAGGTGCAGATACGCAGTATTTT. It encodes CASSRDSGADTQYF.

This clonotype was counted a few times. V and J are TRBV15 and TRBJ1-5; D gene ambiguous. CDR3 length: 12 amino acids. Germline assignment: CDR1 LNHNV and CDR2 YYDKDF (reference sequence). V shed 3 bases and J shed 4 bases, with 4 bases lying between them. The CDR3 loop reads CATSSRNQPQHF. The DNA for the CDR3 is TGTGCCACCAGCAGCCGGAATCAGCCCCAGCATTTT.

This clonotype was recorded many times. This chain links TRBV7-8 with TRBJ2-2; weak D call: TRBD2 (6 bases). Trimming took off 0 bases at V and 3 bases at J, with 8 bases between the two ends. In germline, CDR1 is SGHVS, CDR2 FQNEAQ. CDR3 length equals 15 residues. The CDR3 DNA sequence: TGTGCCAGCAGCTTAGCGGGACTCGACACCGGGGAGCTGTTTTTT. Protein product: CASSLAGLDTGELFF.

This clonotype appeared a few times. The chain employs TRBV4-2 and TRBJ2-1; TRBD1 matches at 8 bases. The CDR3 covers 17 residues. Germline CDR1 is LGHNA and CDR2 is YNFKEQ. With V trimmed by 0 bases and J by 6 bases, 10 bases remained unmatched. The CDR3 reads CASSQEGGRGRANEQFF. CDR3 nucleotide sequence: TGTGCCAGCAGCCAAGAAGGCGGCAGGGGGCGCGCCAATGAGCAGTTCTTC.